The TCR beta chain under discussion was sequenced for a study of shared clonotypes between healthy human individuals. Study-level results: It was anticipated that sequencing depth would influence how many clonotypes donors shared. When compared with the clonotypes that were shared by all four sorted-subset donors, the non-shared clonotypes turned out to have lower generation probabilities.

Template for every sorted-subset replicate PCR totaled 150 to 250 ng DNA, tens of thousands of T cell genomes. Sequencing was performed with immunoSEQ multiplex PCR; in TCRdb, only in-frame clones are kept and a portion is missing. The table has fewer than 1 million clones, 95% to 97% seen once. This CDR3 has 14 amino acids. Germline CDR1 and CDR2: MNHEY and SMNVEV (reference sequence). V trimming: 8 bases; J trimming: 4 bases; junction bases outside the gene matches: 9. As defined, naive CD8 cells were CD45RO-negative and positively selected for CCR7, with terminally differentiated effector memory CD45RA+ cells excluded. Points on this clone: Its antigen is still unknown.

This TCR came from a man aged 25-45 years in good health. The V and J genes are TRBV27 and TRBJ2-7, with TRBD2 matching over 9 bases. The material sequenced was naive CD8+ T cells sorted from blood. CDR3 protein: CASAFSGRGYEQYF. DNA for the CDR3: TGTGCCAGCGCCTTTAGCGGGAGAGGTTACGAGCAGTACTTC.